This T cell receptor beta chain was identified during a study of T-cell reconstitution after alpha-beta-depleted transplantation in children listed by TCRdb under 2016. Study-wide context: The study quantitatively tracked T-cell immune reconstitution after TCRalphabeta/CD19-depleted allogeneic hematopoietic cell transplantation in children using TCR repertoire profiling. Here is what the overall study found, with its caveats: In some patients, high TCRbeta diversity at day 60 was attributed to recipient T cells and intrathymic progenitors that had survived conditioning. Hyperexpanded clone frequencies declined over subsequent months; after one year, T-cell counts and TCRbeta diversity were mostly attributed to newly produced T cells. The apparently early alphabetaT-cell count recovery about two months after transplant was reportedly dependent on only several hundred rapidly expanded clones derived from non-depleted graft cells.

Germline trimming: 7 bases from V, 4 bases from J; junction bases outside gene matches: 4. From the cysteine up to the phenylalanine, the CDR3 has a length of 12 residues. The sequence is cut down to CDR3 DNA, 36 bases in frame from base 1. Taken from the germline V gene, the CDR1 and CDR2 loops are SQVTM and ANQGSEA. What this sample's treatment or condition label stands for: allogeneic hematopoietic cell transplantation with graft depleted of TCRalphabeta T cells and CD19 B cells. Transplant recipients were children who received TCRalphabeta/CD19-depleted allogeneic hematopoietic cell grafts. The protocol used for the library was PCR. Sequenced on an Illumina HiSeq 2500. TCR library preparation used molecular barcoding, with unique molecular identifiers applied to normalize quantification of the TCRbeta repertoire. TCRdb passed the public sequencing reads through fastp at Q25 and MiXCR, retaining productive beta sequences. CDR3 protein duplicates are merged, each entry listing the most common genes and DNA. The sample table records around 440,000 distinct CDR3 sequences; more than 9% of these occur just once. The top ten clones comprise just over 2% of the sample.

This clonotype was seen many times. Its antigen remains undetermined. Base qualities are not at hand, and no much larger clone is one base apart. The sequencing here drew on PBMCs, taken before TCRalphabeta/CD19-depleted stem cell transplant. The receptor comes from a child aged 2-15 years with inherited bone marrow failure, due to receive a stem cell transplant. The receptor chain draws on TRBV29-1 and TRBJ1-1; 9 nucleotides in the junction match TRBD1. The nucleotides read TGCAGCGCTCTGGGACAGGGCACTGAAGCTTTCTTT. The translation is CSALGQGTEAFF.